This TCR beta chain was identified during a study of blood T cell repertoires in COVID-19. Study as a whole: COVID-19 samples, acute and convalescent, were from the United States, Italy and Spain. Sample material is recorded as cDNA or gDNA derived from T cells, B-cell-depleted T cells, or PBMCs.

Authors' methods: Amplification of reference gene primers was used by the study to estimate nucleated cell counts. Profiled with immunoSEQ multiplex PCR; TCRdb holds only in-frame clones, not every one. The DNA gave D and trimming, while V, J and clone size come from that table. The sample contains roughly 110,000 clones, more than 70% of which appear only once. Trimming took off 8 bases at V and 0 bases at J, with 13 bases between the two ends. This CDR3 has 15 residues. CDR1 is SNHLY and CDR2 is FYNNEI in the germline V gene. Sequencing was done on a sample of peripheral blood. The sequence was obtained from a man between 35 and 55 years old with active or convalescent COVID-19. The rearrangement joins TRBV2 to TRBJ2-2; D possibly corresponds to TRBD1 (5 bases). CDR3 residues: CASGAQFANTGELFF. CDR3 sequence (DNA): TGTGCCAGCGGGGCGCAGTTCGCGAACACCGGGGAGCTGTTTTTT.